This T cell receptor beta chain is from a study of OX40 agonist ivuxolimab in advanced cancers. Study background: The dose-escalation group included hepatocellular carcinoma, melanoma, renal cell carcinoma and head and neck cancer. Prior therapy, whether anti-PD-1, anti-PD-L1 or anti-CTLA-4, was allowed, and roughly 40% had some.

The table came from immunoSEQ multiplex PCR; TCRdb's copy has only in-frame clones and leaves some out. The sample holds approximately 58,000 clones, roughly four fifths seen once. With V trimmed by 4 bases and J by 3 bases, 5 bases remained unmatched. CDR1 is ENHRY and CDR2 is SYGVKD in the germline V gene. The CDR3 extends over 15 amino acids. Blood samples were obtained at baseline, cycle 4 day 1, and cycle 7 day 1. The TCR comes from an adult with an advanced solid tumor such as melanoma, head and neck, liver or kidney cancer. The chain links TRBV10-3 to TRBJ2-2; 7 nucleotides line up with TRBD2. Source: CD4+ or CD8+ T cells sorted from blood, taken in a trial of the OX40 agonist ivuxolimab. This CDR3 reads CAISGGSRDTGELFF. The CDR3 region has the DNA TGTGCCATCAGTGGCGGGAGCCGGGACACCGGGGAGCTGTTTTTT.